Following are 17 T cell receptor beta chains from one sample sequenced in a study of blood T cell repertoires in COVID-19. Sequencing used immunoSEQ multiplex PCR; TCRdb keeps in-frame clones, though not all of them. The sample consists of about 100,000 clones, 85% of them appearing once. The sample consisted of peripheral blood. Receptor source: a man aged 45 to 65 with active or convalescent COVID-19.

The chain recombines TRBV10-3 with TRBJ1-6; possible D gene TRBD1, 5 bases. The CDR3 covers 14 residues. Germline CDR1 and CDR2: ENHRY and SYGVKD. Trimming took 4 bases from V and 7 from J, leaving 11 bases between them. The CDR3: CAISGPGENSPLHF. CDR3 DNA: TGTGCCATCAGTGGACCGGGGGAAAATTCACCCCTCCACTTT.

The chain is built from TRBV11-2 and TRBJ2-1; maybe TRBD1 (5 bases). Trimming stripped 2 bases from V and 12 bases from J, with 11 bases between. Germline CDR1 SGHAT, CDR2 FQNNGV. This CDR3 has 12 amino acids. CDR3 nucleotides: TGTGCCAGCAGCTTAATCGGGCAGGGGCAGTTCTTC. The encoded protein is CASSLIGQGQFF.

V and J are TRBV4-1 and TRBJ2-4; D is unresolved. The V end was cut by 0 bases, the J end by 0 bases, with 9 bases between. This CDR3 is 16 amino acids long. Germline assignment: CDR1 MGHRA and CDR2 YSYEKL. CDR3 sequence: CASSQDHGGAKNIQYF. The DNA of the CDR3 is TGCGCCAGCAGCCAAGATCACGGCGGAGCCAAAAACATTCAGTACTTC.

The chain has TRBV12-3 or TRBV12-4 and TRBJ2-5; 7 bases map to TRBD1. V lost 5 bases and J lost 2; bases outside the gene matches: 2. CDR3 size: 13 residues. The CDR3 bases are TGTGCCAGCAGTGAACAGGGGCAAGAGACCCAGTACTTC. Translating it yields CASSEQGQETQYF.

Concerning this clone itself: Other DNA sequences in the sample encode the same CDR3. The chain recombines TRBV7-6 with TRBJ1-1, with D hard to call. The CDR3 consists of 13 residues. The V gene lost 1 base and the J gene lost 8 bases, with 11 bases spanning the gap. Germline CDR1 is SGHVS and CDR2 is FNYEAQ. The CDR3 region has the DNA TGTGCCAGCAGCTTAGGCCCTAGAAGCGAAGCTTTCTTT. Protein product: CASSLGPRSEAFF. The whole variable domain, remainder taken from reference TRBV7-6 and TRBJ1-1, is GAGVSQSPRYKVTKRGQDVALRCDPISGHVSLYWYRQALGQGPEFLTYFNYEAQQDKSGLPNDRFSAERPEGSISTLTIQRTEQRDSAMYRCASSLGPRSEAFFGQGTRLTVV.

This clone was observed a handful of times. The chain links TRBV5-5 to TRBJ2-7; the D gene is possibly TRBD2 (5 bases). This CDR3 region has 16 residues. The V end was cut by 2 bases, the J end by 7 bases, with 22 bases between. The germline gives CDR1 SGHKS, CDR2 YYEKEE (reference sequence). The CDR3 DNA sequence: TGTGCCAGCAGCTTACAGAAGGCGGGCCGTCGGAGAGAGCAGTACTTC. Translation gives CASSLQKAGRRREQYF.

This sequence joins TRBV30 and TRBJ1-2, with TRBD1 matching over 9 bases. CDR3 length equals 14 residues. Trimming took 5 bases from V and 2 from J; bases not matched to a gene: 6. Germline V gene lookup returns CDR1 GTSNPN and CDR2 SVGIG (reference sequence). The CDR3 reads CAWFQGQGNYGYTF. The CDR3 bases are TGTGCCTGGTTTCAAGGACAGGGGAACTATGGCTACACCTTC.

This rearrangement joins TRBV4-2 to TRBJ2-5, with 11 bases fitting TRBD2. The CDR3 totals 17 residues. The V segment lost 0 bases and the J segment 4 bases; nucleotides outside the gene matches: 7. The germline CDR1 and CDR2 sequences are LGHNA and YNFKEQ. The CDR3 DNA reads as TGTGCCAGCAGCCAAGATAGGGCTAGCGGGGGGAGAGAGACCCAGTACTTC. As protein: CASSQDRASGGRETQYF.

In DNA, the CDR3 is TGTGCCAGCAGTGCCTCGGGACAGGTCCACGAGCAGTACTTC. Translated, it gives CASSASGQVHEQYF. The genes are TRBV2 and TRBJ2-7, with 8 bases that match TRBD1. Trimming cost V 4 bases and J 5 bases; bases outside gene matches: 7. The CDR3 is made up of 14 amino acids. Germline-derived CDR1 and CDR2 are SNHLY and FYNNEI.

The chain combines TRBV7-9 with TRBJ1-3; 7 nucleotides align to TRBD1. The CDR3 spans 14 residues. Germline V gene sequence: CDR1 SEHNR, CDR2 FQNEAQ (reference sequence). With V trimmed by 5 bases and J by 2 bases, 3 bases remained unmatched. The CDR3 DNA sequence: TGTGCCAGCAGCCCTGACAGGGCTGGAAACACCATATATTTT. Amino acid sequence: CASSPDRAGNTIYF.

Regarding this clone: The same CDR3 is also encoded by other DNA sequences in this sample. The chain carries TRBV7-9 and TRBJ2-3; weak D call: TRBD2 (6 bases). The V gene lost 0 bases and the J gene lost 5 bases, with 6 bases spanning the gap. The CDR3 runs to 13 residues. From germline, CDR1 is SEHNR and CDR2 FQNEAQ (reference sequence). The CDR3 region has the DNA TGTGCCAGCAGCTTAGCGGGAGGAGATACGCAGTATTTT. This codes for CASSLAGGDTQYF.

This CDR3 is CASSGTGPSGYYGYTF. CDR3 nucleotides: TGTGCCAGCAGCGGGACAGGTCCCAGCGGCTACTATGGCTACACCTTC. The V call is TRBV9, the J call TRBJ1-2; 7 bases map to TRBD1. CDR1 is SGDLS and CDR2 is YYNGEE in the germline V gene. V lost 3 bases, J lost 3 bases, and 11 bases stayed unmatched. The CDR3 extends over 16 amino acids.

V gene TRBV30 combines with J gene TRBJ1-2, with D unclear. Trimming pared 1 base from V and 7 bases from J, leaving 10 bases between. The CDR3 totals 12 residues. Germline CDR1 reads GTSNPN; CDR2 reads SVGIG (reference sequence). As DNA, the CDR3 is TGTGCCTGGAGTGGGGCCAGTCGTGGCTACACCTTC. This codes for CAWSGASRGYTF.

This sequence joins TRBV7-2 and TRBJ1-5, with D perhaps matching TRBD1 (6 bases). The CDR3 runs 18 residues. The germline V gene has CDR1 SGHTA and CDR2 FQGNSA. V lost 1 base and J lost 0, with 16 bases in between. The CDR3 nucleotides are TGTGCCAGCAGCTTAGGCGGGGGCGTTGGGTATAGCAATCAGCCCCAGCATTTT. Amino acid sequence: CASSLGGGVGYSNQPQHF. The variable domain in full, completed from reference TRBV7-2 and TRBJ1-5, reads GAGVSQSPSNKVTEKGKDVELRCDPISGHTALYWYRQSLGQGLEFLIYFQGNSAPDKSGLPSDRFSAERTGGSVSTLTIQRTQQEDSAVYLCASSLGGGVGYSNQPQHFGDGTRLSIL.

This chain links TRBV5-1 with TRBJ2-7; 8 bases are a match to TRBD1. The CDR3 runs to 15 residues. Germline-derived CDR1 and CDR2 are SGHRS and YFSETQ. Losses at the gene ends were 4 bases for V and 2 bases for J; bases not matched to a gene: 8. The CDR3 is CASSPTGTGAYEQYF. DNA of the CDR3: TGCGCCAGCAGCCCGACCGGGACAGGCGCCTACGAGCAGTACTTC.

This clone was counted only a few times. The chain carries TRBV11-3 and TRBJ1-2; TRBD1 aligns across 7 bases. Germline-derived CDR1 and CDR2 are SGHNT and YENEEA. V dropped 3 bases and J dropped 6; count of bases not matched to a gene: 7. CDR3 length equals 14 residues. DNA of the CDR3: TGTGCCAGCAGCTTGGTAGAAGGGGGCGATGGCTACACCTTC. Amino acid sequence: CASSLVEGGDGYTF. Full variable domain (rest looked up from reference TRBV11-3 and TRBJ1-2): EAGVVQSPRYKIIEKKQPVAFWCNPISGHNTLYWYLQNLGQGPELLIRYENEEAVDDSQLPKDRFSAERLKGVDSTLKIQPAELGDSAVYLCASSLVEGGDGYTFGSGTRLTVV.

Concerning this clone itself: The same CDR3 also results from other DNA sequences found in this sample. The rearrangement joins TRBV18 to TRBJ2-1; 8 nucleotides agree with TRBD2. Germline V gene sequence: CDR1 KGHSH, CDR2 LQKENI. This CDR3 is 15 amino acids long. The trim removed 3 bases at V and 3 bases at J, leaving 4 bases unmatched. Here the CDR3 DNA reads TGTGCCAGCTCACCTCTCAGCGGGAGCTACAATGAGCAGTTCTTC. This translates into CASSPLSGSYNEQFF. The variable domain in full, with the rest retrieved from reference TRBV18 and TRBJ2-1, is NAGVMQNPRHLVRRRGQEARLRCSPMKGHSHVYWYRQLPEEGLKFMVYLQKENIIDESGMPKERFSAEFPKEGPSILRIQQVVRGDSAAYFCASSPLSGSYNEQFFGPGTRLTVL.